This T cell receptor beta chain was captured in a study of shared clonotypes between healthy human individuals. Note on this clone: Its antigen remains unidentified.

Donors, without exception, were Caucasian adults residing in Nashville, Tennessee. Measured with immunoSEQ multiplex PCR; TCRdb has only the in-frame clones, and not every one. The sample includes about 700,000 clones, under 80% seen only once; the top ten take approximately 1.7%. General observations from the study: Generation probability values for non-shared clonotypes were lower than those for clonotypes shared by all four donors. Among donors, sharing of clonotypes was expected to be affected by sequencing depth.

Trimming took 6 bases from V and 8 from J, leaving 25 bases between them. The germline CDR1 and CDR2 sequences are SNHLY and FYNNEI. This CDR3 contains 17 residues. The receptor was derived from a woman younger than 45 in good health. The genes are TRBV2 and TRBJ1-4, with D possibly matching TRBD1 (5 bases). Source material: memory CD4+ T cells sorted from blood. As for subset: CD45RA-negative fraction. CDR3 coding DNA: TGTGCCAGCAGGGACCTCGTGGGGAGGGGTGGTGAAGAAAAACTGTTTTTT. The encoded protein is CASRDLVGRGGEEKLFF.